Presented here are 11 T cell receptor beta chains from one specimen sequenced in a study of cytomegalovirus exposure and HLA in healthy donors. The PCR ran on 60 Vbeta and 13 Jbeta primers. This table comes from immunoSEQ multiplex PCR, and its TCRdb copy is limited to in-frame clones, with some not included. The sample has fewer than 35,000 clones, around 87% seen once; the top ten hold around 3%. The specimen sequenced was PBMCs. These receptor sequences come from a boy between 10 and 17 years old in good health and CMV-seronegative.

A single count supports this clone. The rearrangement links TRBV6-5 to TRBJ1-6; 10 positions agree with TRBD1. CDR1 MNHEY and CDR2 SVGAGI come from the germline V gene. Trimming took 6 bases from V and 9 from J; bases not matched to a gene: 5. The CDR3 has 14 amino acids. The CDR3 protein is CASRTGTGVSPLHF. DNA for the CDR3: TGTGCCAGCAGAACCGGGACAGGGGTTTCACCCCTCCACTTT.

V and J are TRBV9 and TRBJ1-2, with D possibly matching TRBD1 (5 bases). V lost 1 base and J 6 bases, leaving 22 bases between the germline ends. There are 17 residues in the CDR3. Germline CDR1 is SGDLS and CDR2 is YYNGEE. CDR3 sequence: CASSVSLDIGVVDGYTF. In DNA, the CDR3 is TGTGCCAGCAGCGTATCCCTCGATATAGGGGTTGTTGATGGCTACACCTTC.

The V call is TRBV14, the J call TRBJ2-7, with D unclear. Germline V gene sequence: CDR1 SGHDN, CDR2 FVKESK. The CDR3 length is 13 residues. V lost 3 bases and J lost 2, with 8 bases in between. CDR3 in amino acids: CASSHGAAYEQYF. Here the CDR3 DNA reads TGTGCCAGCAGCCATGGAGCCGCCTACGAGCAGTACTTC.

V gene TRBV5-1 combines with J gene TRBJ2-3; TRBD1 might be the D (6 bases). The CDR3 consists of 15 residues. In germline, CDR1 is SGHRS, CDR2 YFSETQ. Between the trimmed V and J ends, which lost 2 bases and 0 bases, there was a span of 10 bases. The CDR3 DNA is TGCGCCAGCAGCTTTGGGGGCGCTAGCACAGATACGCAGTATTTT. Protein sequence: CASSFGGASTDTQYF.

The CDR3 nucleotides read TGTGCCATCAGTAATGACATATACAATGAGCAGTTCTTC. Translation gives CAISNDIYNEQFF. The V gene is TRBV10-3, the J gene TRBJ2-1; D gene unclear. The germline CDR1 and CDR2 sequences are ENHRY and SYGVKD. V lost 5 bases, J lost 4 bases, and 9 bases lay in between. The CDR3 is 13 residues long.

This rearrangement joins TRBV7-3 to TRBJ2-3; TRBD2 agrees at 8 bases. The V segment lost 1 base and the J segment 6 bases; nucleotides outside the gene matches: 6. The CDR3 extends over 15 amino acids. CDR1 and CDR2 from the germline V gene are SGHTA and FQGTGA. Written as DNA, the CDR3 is TGTGCCAGCAGCTTAAGGGCTAGCGGGCGTGATACGCAGTATTTT. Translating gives CASSLRASGRDTQYF.

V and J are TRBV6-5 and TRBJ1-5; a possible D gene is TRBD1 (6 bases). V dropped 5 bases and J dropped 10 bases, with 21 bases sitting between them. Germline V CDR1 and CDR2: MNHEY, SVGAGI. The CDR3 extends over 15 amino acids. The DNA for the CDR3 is TGTGCCAGCAGTCCCAACCGGGACATTCTTCTTCCCCAGCATTTT. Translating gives CASSPNRDILLPQHF.

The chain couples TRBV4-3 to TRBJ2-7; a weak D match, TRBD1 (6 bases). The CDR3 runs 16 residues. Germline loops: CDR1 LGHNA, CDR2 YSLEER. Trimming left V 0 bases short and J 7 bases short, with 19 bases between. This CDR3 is CASSQELPGDYWEQYF. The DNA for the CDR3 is TGCGCCAGCAGCCAAGAACTTCCAGGGGATTATTGGGAGCAGTACTTC.

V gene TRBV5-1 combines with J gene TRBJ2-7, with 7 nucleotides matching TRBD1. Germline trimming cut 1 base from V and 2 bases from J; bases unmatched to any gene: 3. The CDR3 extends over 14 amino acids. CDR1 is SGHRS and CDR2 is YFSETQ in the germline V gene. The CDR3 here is CASSLTGTAYEQYF. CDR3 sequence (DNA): TGCGCCAGCAGCTTGACCGGGACAGCCTACGAGCAGTACTTC.

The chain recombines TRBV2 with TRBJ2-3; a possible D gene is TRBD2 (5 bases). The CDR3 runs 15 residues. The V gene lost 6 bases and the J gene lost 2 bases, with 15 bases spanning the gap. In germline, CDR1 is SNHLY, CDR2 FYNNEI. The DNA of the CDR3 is TGTGCCAGCAGATCATCGGGATCCTCCACAGATACGCAGTATTTT. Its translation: CASRSSGSSTDTQYF.

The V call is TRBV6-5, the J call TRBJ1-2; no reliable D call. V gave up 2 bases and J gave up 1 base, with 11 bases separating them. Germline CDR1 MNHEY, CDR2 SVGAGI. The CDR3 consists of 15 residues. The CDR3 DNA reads TGTGCCAGCAGTTACGGAGAGGGAGGTAACTATGGCTACACCTTC. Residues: CASSYGEGGNYGYTF.